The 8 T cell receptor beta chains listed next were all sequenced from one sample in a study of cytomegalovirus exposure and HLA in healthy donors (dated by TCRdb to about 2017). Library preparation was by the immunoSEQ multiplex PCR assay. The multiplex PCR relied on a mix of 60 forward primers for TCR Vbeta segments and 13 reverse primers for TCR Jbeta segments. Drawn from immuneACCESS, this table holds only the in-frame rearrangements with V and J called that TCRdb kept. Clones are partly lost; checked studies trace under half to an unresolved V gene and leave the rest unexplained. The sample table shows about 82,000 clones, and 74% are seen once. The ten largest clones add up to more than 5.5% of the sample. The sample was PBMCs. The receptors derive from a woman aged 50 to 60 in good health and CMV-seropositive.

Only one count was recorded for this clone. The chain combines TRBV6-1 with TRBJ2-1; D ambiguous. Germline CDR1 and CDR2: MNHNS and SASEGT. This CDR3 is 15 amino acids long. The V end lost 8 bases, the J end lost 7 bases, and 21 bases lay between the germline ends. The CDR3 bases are TGTGCCAGCTTGATTGCGGAAACCCCGAGGAATGAGCAGTTCTTC. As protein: CASLIAETPRNEQFF.

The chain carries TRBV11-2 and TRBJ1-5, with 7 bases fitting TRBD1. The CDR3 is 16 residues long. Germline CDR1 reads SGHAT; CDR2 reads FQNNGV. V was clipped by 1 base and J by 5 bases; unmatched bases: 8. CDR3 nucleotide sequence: TGTGCCAGCAGCTTAGGCCCTCAGGGGGTTCATCAGCCCCAGCATTTT. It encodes CASSLGPQGVHQPQHF.

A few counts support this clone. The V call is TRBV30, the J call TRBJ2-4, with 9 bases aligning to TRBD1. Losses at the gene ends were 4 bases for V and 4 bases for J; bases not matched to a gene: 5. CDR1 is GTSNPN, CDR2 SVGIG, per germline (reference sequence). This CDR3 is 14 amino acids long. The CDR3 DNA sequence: TGTGCCTGGAACGGTGGGACAGGGAAAAACATTCAGTACTTC. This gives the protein CAWNGGTGKNIQYF. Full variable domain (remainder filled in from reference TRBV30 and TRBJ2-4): SQTIHQWPATLVQPVGSPLSLECTVEGTSNPNLYWYRQAAGRGLQLLFYSVGIGQISSEVPQNLSASRPQDRQFILSSKKLLLSDSGFYLCAWNGGTGKNIQYFGAGTRLSVL.

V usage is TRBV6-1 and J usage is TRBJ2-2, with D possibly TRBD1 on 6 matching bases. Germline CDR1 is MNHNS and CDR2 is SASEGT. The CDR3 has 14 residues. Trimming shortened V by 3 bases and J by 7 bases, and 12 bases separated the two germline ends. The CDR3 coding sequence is TGTGCCAGCAGTGAGTCAGGGGCCCGCGGGGAGCTGTTTTTT. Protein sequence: CASSESGARGELFF.

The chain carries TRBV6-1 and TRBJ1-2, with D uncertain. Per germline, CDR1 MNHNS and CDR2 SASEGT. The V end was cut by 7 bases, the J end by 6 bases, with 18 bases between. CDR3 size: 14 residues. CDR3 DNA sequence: TGTGCCAGCATCCTTCGCCGGGGTCGCGATGGCTACACCTTC. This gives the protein CASILRRGRDGYTF.

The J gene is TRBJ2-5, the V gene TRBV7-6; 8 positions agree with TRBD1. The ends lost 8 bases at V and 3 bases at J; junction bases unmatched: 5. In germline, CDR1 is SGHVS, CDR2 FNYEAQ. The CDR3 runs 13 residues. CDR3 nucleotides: TGTGCCAGCTGTGACAGGGGTAAAGAGACCCAGTACTTC. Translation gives CASCDRGKETQYF. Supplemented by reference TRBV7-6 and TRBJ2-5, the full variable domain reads GAGVSQSPRYKVTKRGQDVALRCDPISGHVSLYWYRQALGQGPEFLTYFNYEAQQDKSGLPNDRFSAERPEGSISTLTIQRTEQRDSAMYRCASCDRGKETQYFGPGTRLLVL.

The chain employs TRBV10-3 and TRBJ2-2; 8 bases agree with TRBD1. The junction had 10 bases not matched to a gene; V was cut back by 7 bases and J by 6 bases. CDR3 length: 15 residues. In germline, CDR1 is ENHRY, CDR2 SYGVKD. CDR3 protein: CAINTPGQVSGELFF. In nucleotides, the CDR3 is TGTGCCATCAATACCCCGGGACAGGTCTCCGGGGAGCTGTTTTTT.

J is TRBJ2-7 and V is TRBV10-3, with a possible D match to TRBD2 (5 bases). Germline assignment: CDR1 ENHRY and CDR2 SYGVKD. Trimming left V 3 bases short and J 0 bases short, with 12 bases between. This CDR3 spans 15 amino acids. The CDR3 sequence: CAISDLAPSSYEQYF. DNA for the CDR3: TGTGCCATCAGTGACTTAGCGCCATCCTCCTACGAGCAGTACTTC.